Sequencing of this TCR beta chain was carried out in a study of cytomegalovirus exposure and HLA in healthy donors. The overall study: T cells numbering about 200 million yielded some 110 million unique TCR beta sequences in an earlier analysis. Assignment to the Caucasian-associated ancestry cluster applied to around 76% of the 350 to 500 genotyped donors.

PCR primers comprised 60 Vbeta and 13 Jbeta primers. Clones were read by immunoSEQ multiplex PCR, and TCRdb kept only the in-frame ones, dropping some. The sample holds tens of thousands of clones. Germline loops: CDR1 MNHEY, CDR2 SMNVEV (reference sequence). Trimming cost V 6 bases and J 4 bases; bases outside gene matches: 13. There are 18 residues in the CDR3. The sample consisted of PBMCs. This rearrangement joins TRBV27 to TRBJ2-2; TRBD2 matches at 11 bases. The sequence was obtained from a human donor in good health. The CDR3 region is CASSRRGLAVGSTGELFF. The CDR3 nucleotides are TGTGCCAGCAGCCGCCGGGGACTAGCGGTAGGGAGCACCGGGGAGCTGTTTTTT.